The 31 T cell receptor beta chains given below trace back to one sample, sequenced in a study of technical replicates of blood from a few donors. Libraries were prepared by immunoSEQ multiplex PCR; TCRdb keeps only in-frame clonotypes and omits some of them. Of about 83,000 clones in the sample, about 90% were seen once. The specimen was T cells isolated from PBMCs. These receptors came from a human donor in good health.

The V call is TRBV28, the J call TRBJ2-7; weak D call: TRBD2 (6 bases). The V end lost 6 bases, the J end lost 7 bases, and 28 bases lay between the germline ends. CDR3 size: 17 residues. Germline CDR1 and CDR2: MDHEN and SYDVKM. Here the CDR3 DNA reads TGTGCCAGCAGCCCCCAAAACCCGGGACTCCGTTCGGAAGAGCAGTACTTC. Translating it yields CASSPQNPGLRSEEQYF. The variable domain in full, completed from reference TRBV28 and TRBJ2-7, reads DVKVTQSSRYLVKRTGEKVFLECVQDMDHENMFWYRQDPGLGLRLIYFSYDVKMKEKGDIPEGYSVSREKKERFSLILESASTNQTSMYLCASSPQNPGLRSEEQYFGPGTRLTVT.

The CDR3 DNA is TGTGCCAGCAGTGATACGAACTCAGAGACCCAGTACTTC. As protein: CASSDTNSETQYF. This chain joins TRBV25-1 and TRBJ2-5; D is unclear. Trimming removed 3 bases from V and 4 bases from J, with 9 bases in between. The CDR3 totals 13 residues. Germline V gene sequence: CDR1 MGHDK, CDR2 SYGVNS. The full variable domain, rest sourced from reference TRBV25-1 and TRBJ2-5, is EADIYQTPRYLVIGTGKKITLECSQTMGHDKMYWYQQDPGMELHLIHYSYGVNSTEKGDLSSESTVSRIRTEHFPLTLESARPSHTSQYLCASSDTNSETQYFGPGTRLLVL.

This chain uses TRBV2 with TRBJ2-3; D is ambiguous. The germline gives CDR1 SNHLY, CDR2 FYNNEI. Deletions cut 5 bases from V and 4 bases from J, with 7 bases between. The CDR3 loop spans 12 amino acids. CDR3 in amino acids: CASSLESDTQYF. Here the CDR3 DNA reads TGTGCCAGCAGTTTAGAATCAGATACGCAGTATTTT.

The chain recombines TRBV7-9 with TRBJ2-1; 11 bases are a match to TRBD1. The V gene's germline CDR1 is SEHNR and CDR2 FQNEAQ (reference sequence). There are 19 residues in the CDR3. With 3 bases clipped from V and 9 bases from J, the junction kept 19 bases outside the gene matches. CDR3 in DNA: TGTGCCAGCAGCTTCGTACCTAGTCGGACAGGGGGCCGAAAGAGTGAGCAGTTCTTC. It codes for CASSFVPSRTGGRKSEQFF.

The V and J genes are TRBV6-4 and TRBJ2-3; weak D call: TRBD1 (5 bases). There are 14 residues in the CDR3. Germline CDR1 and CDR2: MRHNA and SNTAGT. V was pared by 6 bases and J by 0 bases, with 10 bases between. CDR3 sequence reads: CASRAGSSTDTQYF. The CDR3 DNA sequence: TGTGCCAGCAGAGCAGGGTCCAGCACAGATACGCAGTATTTT.

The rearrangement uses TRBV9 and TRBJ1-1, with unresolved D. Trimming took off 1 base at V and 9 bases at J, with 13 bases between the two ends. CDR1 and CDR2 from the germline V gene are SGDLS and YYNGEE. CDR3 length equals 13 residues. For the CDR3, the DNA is TGTGCCAGCAGCGTAATAGCCGATAGACAAGCTTTCTTT. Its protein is CASSVIADRQAFF.

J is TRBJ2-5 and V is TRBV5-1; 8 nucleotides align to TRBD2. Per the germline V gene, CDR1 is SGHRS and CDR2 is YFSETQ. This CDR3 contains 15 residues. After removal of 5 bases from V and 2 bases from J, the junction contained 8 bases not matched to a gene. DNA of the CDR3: TGCGCCAGCAGTTTCAGCGGGAGAGGGCAAGAGACCCAGTACTTC. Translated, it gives CASSFSGRGQETQYF.

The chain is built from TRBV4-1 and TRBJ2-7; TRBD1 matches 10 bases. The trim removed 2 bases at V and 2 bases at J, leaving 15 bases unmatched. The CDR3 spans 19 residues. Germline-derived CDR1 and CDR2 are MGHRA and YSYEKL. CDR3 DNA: TGCGCCAGCAGCCAACTGGGACAGGGGAGAAGGGCGGGGGCCTACGAGCAGTACTTC. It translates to CASSQLGQGRRAGAYEQYF.

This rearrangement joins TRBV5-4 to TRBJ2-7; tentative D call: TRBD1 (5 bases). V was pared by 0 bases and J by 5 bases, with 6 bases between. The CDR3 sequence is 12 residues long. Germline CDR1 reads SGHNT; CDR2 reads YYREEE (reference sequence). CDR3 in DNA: TGTGCCAGCAGCTTGGCCAGGGACGAGCAGTACTTC. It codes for CASSLARDEQYF.

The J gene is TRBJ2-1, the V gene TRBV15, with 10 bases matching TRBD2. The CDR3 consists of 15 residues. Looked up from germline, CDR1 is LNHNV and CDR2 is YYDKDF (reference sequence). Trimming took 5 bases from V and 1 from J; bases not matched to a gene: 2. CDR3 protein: CATSAAGGSYNEQFF. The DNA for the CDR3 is TGTGCCACCAGCGCAGCGGGAGGGTCCTACAATGAGCAGTTCTTC. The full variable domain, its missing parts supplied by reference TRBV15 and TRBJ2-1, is DAMVIQNPRYQVTQFGKPVTLSCSQTLNHNVMYWYQQKSSQAPKLLFHYYDKDFNNEADTPDNFQSRRPNTSFCFLDIRSPGLGDTAMYLCATSAAGGSYNEQFFGPGTRLTVL.

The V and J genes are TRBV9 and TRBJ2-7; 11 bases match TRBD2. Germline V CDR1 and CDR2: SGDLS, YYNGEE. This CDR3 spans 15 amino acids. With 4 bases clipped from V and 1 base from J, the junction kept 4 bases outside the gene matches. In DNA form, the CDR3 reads TGTGCCAGCAGCTTACTAGCGGGAGAATCCTACGAGCAGTACTTC. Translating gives CASSLLAGESYEQYF. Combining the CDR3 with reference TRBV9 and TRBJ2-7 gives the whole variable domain DSGVTQTPKHLITATGQRVTLRCSPRSGDLSVYWYQQSLDQGLQFLIQYYNGEERAKGNILERFSAQQFPDLHSELNLSSLELGDSALYFCASSLLAGESYEQYFGPGTRLTVT.

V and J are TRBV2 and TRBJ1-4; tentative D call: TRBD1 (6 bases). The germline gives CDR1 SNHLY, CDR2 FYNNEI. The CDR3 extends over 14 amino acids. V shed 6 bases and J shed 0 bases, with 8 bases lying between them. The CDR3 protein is CASRGTSTNEKLFF. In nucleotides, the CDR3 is TGTGCCAGCAGGGGGACATCAACTAATGAAAAACTGTTTTTT.

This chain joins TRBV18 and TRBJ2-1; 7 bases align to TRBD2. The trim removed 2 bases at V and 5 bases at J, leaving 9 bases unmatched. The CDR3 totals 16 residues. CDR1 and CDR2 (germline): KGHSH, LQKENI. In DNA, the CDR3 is TGTGCCAGCTCACCAGGTCCCCGGGACTACGACAATGAGCAGTTCTTC. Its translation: CASSPGPRDYDNEQFF.

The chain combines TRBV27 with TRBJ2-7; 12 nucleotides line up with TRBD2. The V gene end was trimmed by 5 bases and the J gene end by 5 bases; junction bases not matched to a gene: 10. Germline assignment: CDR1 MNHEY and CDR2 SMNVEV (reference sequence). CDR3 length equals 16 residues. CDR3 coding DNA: TGTGCCAGCAGTGCGGGACTAGCGGGTGTGATCCACGAGCAGTACTTC. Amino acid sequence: CASSAGLAGVIHEQYF.

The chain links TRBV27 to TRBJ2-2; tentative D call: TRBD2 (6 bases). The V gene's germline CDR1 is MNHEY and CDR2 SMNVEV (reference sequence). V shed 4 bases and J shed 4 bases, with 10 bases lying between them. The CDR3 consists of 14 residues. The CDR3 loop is CASSSGVGTGELFF. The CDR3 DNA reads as TGTGCCAGCAGTTCGGGAGTCGGCACCGGGGAGCTGTTTTTT.

CDR3 bases: TGTGCCAGCAGCCCGGGACAGGGATGGAATAATGAGCAGTTCTTC. Its translation is CASSPGQGWNNEQFF. The J gene is TRBJ2-1, the V gene TRBV7-3; 9 bases fit TRBD1. The CDR3 length is 15 residues. Germline V gene lookup returns CDR1 SGHTA and CDR2 FQGTGA. V dropped 5 bases and J dropped 7; count of bases not matched to a gene: 9.

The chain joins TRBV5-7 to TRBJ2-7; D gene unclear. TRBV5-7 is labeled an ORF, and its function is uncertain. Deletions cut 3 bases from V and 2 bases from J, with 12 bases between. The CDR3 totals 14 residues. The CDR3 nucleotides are TGTGCCAGCAGCTCTCTACCGGGTACCTACGAGCAGTACTTC. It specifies CASSSLPGTYEQYF.

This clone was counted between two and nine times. The CDR3: CASSFPGHSGNTIYF. The CDR3 DNA sequence: TGTGCCAGCAGCTTTCCAGGTCATTCTGGAAACACCATATATTTT. J is TRBJ1-3 and V is TRBV7-9; D not certain. Per the germline V gene, CDR1 is SEHNR and CDR2 is FQNEAQ (reference sequence). The V gene lost 3 bases and the J gene lost 1 base, with 10 bases spanning the gap. CDR3 length equals 15 residues.

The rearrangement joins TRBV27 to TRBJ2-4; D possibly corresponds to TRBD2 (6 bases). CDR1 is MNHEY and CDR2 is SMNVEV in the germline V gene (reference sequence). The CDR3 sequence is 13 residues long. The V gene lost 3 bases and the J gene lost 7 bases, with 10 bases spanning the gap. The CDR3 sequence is CASSFGGGNIQYF. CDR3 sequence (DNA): TGTGCCAGCAGTTTCGGTGGGGGGAACATTCAGTACTTC.

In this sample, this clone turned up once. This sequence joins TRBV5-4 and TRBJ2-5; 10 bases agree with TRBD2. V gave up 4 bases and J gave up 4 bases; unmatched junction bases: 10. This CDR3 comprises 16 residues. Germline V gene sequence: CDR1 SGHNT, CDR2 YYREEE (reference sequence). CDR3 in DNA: TGTGCCAGCAGCCCGAGGGTAGCGGGAGGAGGAGAGACCCAGTACTTC. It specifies CASSPRVAGGGETQYF.

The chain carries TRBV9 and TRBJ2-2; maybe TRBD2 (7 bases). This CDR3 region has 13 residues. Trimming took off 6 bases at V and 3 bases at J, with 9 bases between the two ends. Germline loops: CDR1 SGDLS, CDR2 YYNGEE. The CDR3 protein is CASKGGDTGELFF. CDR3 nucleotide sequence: TGTGCCAGCAAGGGGGGGGACACCGGGGAGCTGTTTTTT.

In nucleotides, the CDR3 is TGTGCCAGCAGACTGGGGGGGTCCGGGGAGCTGTTTTTT. Its protein is CASRLGGSGELFF. The chain links TRBV7-3 to TRBJ2-2; TRBD2 agrees at 7 bases. CDR3 length equals 13 residues. Per germline, CDR1 SGHTA and CDR2 FQGTGA. V was pared by 6 bases and J by 6 bases, with 4 bases of the junction left unmatched.

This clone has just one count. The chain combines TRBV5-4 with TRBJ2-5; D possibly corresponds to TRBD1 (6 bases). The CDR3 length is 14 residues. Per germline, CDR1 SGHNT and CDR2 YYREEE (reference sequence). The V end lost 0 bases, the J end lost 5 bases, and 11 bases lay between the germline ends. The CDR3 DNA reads TGTGCCAGCAGCTTGGGACAGGTCGGCGAGACCCAGTACTTC. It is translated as CASSLGQVGETQYF.

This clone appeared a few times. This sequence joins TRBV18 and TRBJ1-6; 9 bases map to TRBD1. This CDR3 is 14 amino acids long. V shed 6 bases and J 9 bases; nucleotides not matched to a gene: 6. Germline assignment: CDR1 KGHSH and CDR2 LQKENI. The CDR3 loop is CASSSEDRGSPLHF. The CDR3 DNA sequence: TGTGCCAGCTCTTCAGAGGACAGGGGTTCACCCCTCCACTTT.

The CDR3 is CASSDGGGQRSYEQYF. The CDR3 region has the DNA TGTGCCAGCAGTGACGGGGGGGGACAAAGGTCCTACGAGCAGTACTTC. The rearrangement uses TRBV6-1 and TRBJ2-7; TRBD2 matches at 8 bases. CDR3 length: 16 residues. Germline assignment: CDR1 MNHNS and CDR2 SASEGT. V gave up 3 bases and J gave up 1 base; unmatched junction bases: 8.

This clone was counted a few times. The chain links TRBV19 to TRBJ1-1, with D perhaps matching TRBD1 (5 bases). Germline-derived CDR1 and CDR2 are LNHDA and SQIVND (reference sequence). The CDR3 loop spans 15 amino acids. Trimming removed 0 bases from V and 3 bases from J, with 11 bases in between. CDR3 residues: CASSIESARDTEAFF. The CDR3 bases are TGTGCCAGTAGTATAGAATCCGCCAGGGACACTGAAGCTTTCTTT.

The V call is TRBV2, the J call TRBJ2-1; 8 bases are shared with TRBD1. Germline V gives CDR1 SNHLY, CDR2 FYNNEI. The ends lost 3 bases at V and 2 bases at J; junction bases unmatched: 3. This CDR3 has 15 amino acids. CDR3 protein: CASSDLGQAYNEQFF. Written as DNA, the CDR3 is TGTGCCAGCAGTGATCTGGGACAGGCCTACAATGAGCAGTTCTTC.

DNA of the CDR3: TGCAGCGTTGAAGATCTCCAGGGATTCTCAGGAAACACCATATATTTT. The encoded protein is CSVEDLQGFSGNTIYF. The chain uses TRBV29-1 and TRBJ1-3, with a tentative D call TRBD1 (5 bases). CDR1 is SQVTM, CDR2 ANQGSEA, per germline. The CDR3 length is 16 residues. Between the trimmed V and J ends, which lost 0 bases and 4 bases, there was a span of 16 bases.

This CDR3 is CASSFISYEQYF. The DNA for the CDR3 is TGTGCCAGCAGCTTTATCTCCTACGAGCAGTACTTC. The V and J genes are TRBV28 and TRBJ2-7; the D is unclear. This CDR3 contains 12 residues. Germline CDR1 reads MDHEN; CDR2 reads SYDVKM. V was cut by 6 bases and J by 0 bases, with 6 bases left in between.

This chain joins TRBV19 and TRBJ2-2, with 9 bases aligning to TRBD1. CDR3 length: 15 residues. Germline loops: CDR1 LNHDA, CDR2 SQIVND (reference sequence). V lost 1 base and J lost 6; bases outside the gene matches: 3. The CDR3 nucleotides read TGTGCCAGTAGTATAGGGGACAGGGTTGCCGGGGAGCTGTTTTTT. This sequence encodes CASSIGDRVAGELFF.

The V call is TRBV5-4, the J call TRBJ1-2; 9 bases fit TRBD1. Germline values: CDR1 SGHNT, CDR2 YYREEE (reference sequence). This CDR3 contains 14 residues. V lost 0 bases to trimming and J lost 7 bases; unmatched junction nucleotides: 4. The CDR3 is CASSLGADRGGYTF. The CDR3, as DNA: TGTGCCAGCAGCTTGGGGGCGGACAGGGGTGGCTACACCTTC.